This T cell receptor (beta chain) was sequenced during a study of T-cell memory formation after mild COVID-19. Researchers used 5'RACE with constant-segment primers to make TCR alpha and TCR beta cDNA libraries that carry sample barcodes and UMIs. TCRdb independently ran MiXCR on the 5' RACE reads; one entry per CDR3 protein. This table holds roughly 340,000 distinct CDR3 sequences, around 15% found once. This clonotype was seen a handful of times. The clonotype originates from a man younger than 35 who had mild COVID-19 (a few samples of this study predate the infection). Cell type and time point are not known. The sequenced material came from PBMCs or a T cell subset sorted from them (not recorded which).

CDR3 DNA: TGTGCCAGCAGCCAAGGAAAGATGGCGGGGCGGACAGATACGCAGTATTTT. Amino acid sequence: CASSQGKMAGRTDTQYF. The chain uses TRBV14 and TRBJ2-3; tentative D call: TRBD2 (6 bases). The length of the CDR3 is 17 residues. V lost 1 base and J 3 bases, leaving 17 bases between the germline ends. CDR1 is SGHDN, CDR2 FVKESK, per germline.